A selection of T cell receptor beta chains follows, all from one sample in a study of OX40 agonist ivuxolimab in advanced cancers. This table comes from immunoSEQ multiplex PCR, and its TCRdb copy is limited to in-frame clones, with some not included. The table lists tens of thousands of clones, roughly 86% of them singletons. Sample: CD4+ or CD8+ T cells sorted from blood, taken in a trial of the OX40 agonist ivuxolimab. The receptors were gathered from an adult with an advanced solid tumor such as melanoma, head and neck, liver or kidney cancer. The CDR3 runs from the conserved cysteine through the conserved F or W. Fields, in order: D gene, V gene, J gene, clone size, CDR3 DNA, CDR3 protein. A D gene is named only where the DNA matches it firmly. The listing skips clone size in some rows; elsewhere it reads once, few, many or a size class.

>-|TRBV9|TRBJ1-6|-
TGTGCCAGCAGCCCCAGCCTCCGAGATTCACCCCTCCACTTT
CASSPSLRDSPLHF
>TRBD1|TRBV7-8|TRBJ2-7|-
TGTGCCAGCAGCTTAAGGGACAGCCCCTACGAGCAGTACTTC
CASSLRDSPYEQYF
>TRBD1|TRBV11-1|TRBJ1-6|-
TGTGCCAGCAGCCGGACAGGGAATAATTCACCCCTCCACTTT
CASSRTGNNSPLHF
>-|TRBV29-1|TRBJ2-3|-
TGCAGCGTTCTAGTAGACGGAGATACGCAGTATTTT
CSVLVDGDTQYF
>-|TRBV6-4|TRBJ2-3|many
TGTGCCAGCAGTTCCCTCGGGGACTCTGGCACAGATACGCAGTATTTT
CASSSLGDSGTDTQYF
>TRBD1|TRBV2|TRBJ2-5|-
TGTGCCAGCAGTGATATGGGACAGCAAGAGACCCAGTACTTC
CASSDMGQQETQYF
>-|TRBV7-9|TRBJ1-5|-
TGTGCCAGCAGCTTGGGAAATAGCAATCAGCCCCAGCATTTT
CASSLGNSNQPQHF
>TRBD1|TRBV5-4|TRBJ1-1|once
TGTGCCAGCAGCCTTCAGGGGGGCACTGAAGCTTTCTTT
CASSLQGGTEAFF
>-|TRBV7-6|TRBJ2-3|-
TGTGCCAGCAGCTTAGAGATAAGCACAGATACGCAGTATTTT
CASSLEISTDTQYF
>-|TRBV7-8|TRBJ1-5|many
TGTGCCAGCAGCGAAACGGACACCAACAATCAGCCCCAGCATTTT
CASSETDTNNQPQHF
>-|TRBV2|TRBJ2-1|-
TGTGCCAGCAGCTATGGGGAAGGTAATGAGCAGTTCTTC
CASSYGEGNEQFF
>-|TRBV9|TRBJ1-3|-
TGTGCCAGCAGCGGGGACGGAGGGTCTGGAAACACCATATATTTT
CASSGDGGSGNTIYF
>-|TRBV10-3|TRBJ2-4|once
TGTGCCATCATGGGGTCCAAAAACATTCAGTACTTC
CAIMGSKNIQYF
>-|TRBV27|TRBJ2-3|-
TGTGCCAGCACACCGGGAGTAGTGGCAGATACGCAGTATTTT
CASTPGVVADTQYF
>-|TRBV9|TRBJ2-3|-
TGTGCCAGCAGCAAGTCCGGGAGCCCCTCGGCAGATACGCAGTATTTT
CASSKSGSPSADTQYF
>-|TRBV10-3|TRBJ2-7|-
TGTGCCATCAGTGTAAACAGGGAAGGCTCCTACGAGCAGTACTTC
CAISVNREGSYEQYF
>TRBD2|TRBV27|TRBJ2-5|once
TGTGCCAGCAGCCCGACTAGCGAAGAGACCCAGTACTTC
CASSPTSEETQYF
>TRBD1|TRBV27|TRBJ1-5|-
TGTGCCAGCAGTCCAACCGGGACAGGGGGCGATCAGCCCCAGCATTTT
CASSPTGTGGDQPQHF
>TRBD2|TRBV4-1|TRBJ2-1|-
TGCGCCAGCAGCCAAGTGCGGGAGGGCCTCTACAATGAGCAGTTCTTC
CASSQVREGLYNEQFF
>-|TRBV25-1|TRBJ1-1|once
TGTGCCAGCAGTGGGGGGACCAACACTGAAGCTTTCTTT
CASSGGTNTEAFF
>-|TRBV7-9|TRBJ2-5|-
TGTGCCAGCAGCTTAGGAGTGGCGTCCCAGTACTTC
CASSLGVASQYF
>-|TRBV13|TRBJ1-1|-
TGTGCCAGCAGCAAGAAGAACACTGAAGCTTTCTTT
CASSKKNTEAFF
>-|TRBV9|TRBJ1-5|few
TGTGCCAGCAGCGCGAATCAGCCCCAGCATTTT
CASSANQPQHF
>TRBD2|TRBV11-2|TRBJ2-3|-
TGTGCCAGCAGCTTAACGGGGGGTGGCGAGGGAGATACGCAGTATTTT
CASSLTGGGEGDTQYF
>-|TRBV4-1|TRBJ2-7|once
TGCGCCAGCAGCCAAGGGACGGCCGCCTACGAGCAGTACTTC
CASSQGTAAYEQYF
>TRBD2|TRBV13|TRBJ2-1|-
TGTGCCAGCAGCTCCAGTAGCGGGAGATCCTACAATGAGCAGTTCTTC
CASSSSSGRSYNEQFF
>-|TRBV27|TRBJ2-2|once
TGTGCCAGCACCCACCTAGACACCGGGGAGCTGTTTTTT
CASTHLDTGELFF
>TRBD1|TRBV5-5|TRBJ1-1|-
TGTGCCAGCAGACGATACAGGGGGCTAGGCACTGAAGCTTTCTTT
CASRRYRGLGTEAFF
>TRBD1|TRBV2|TRBJ1-1|-
TGTGCCAGCAGATTCCCGGGACAGGGGGCGACTGAAGCTTTCTTT
CASRFPGQGATEAFF
>TRBD2|TRBV10-3|TRBJ2-3|once
TGTGCCATCAGTGATCCGGGACTAGCGGAAGATACGCAGTATTTT
CAISDPGLAEDTQYF
>TRBD1|TRBV13|TRBJ1-2|-
TGTGCCAGCAGCGTGTACCGGGACAGGGAAGATGGCTACACCTTC
CASSVYRDREDGYTF
>-|TRBV27|TRBJ2-5|once
TGTGCCAGCAGTTTCGTAAGCGCCCAAGAGACCCAGTACTTC
CASSFVSAQETQYF